This T cell receptor (beta chain) was obtained from a study of regulatory T cells in long-lasting Graves disease. Study-level findings and limits: Favoring TRBV28, TRBJ1-2 and TRBJ2-5 was a feature seen in persistent disease.

Time point in this sample: persistent/refractory GD, antithyroid drugs over 5 years with positive TRAb. Preparation of the TCR library used RNA extracted from PBMCs. There are 14 residues in the CDR3. Germline assignment: CDR1 MDHEN and CDR2 SYDVKM. Trimming took 5 bases from V and 7 from J, leaving 17 bases between them. CDR3 regions were amplified by Arm-PCR using iRepertoire HTBI primers to build TCR beta libraries. TCRdb called the multiplex PCR reads again in MiXCR, with one record for every CDR3 protein. The repertoire holds 600,000 to 850,000 distinct CDR3 sequences, with around 30% as singletons. This clonotype appeared a few times. Its antigen is unidentified.

The starting material was peripheral blood mononuclear cells (PBMCs), obtained when the disease was refractory, from a patient treated with antithyroid drugs. V is TRBV28 and J is TRBJ1-2; D call uncertain. The receptor was derived from a female donor with Graves disease. The CDR3 DNA reads as TGTGCCAGCAGTGAGTCAGGTCGGGTCCTTGGCTACACCTTC. Translated: CASSESGRVLGYTF.